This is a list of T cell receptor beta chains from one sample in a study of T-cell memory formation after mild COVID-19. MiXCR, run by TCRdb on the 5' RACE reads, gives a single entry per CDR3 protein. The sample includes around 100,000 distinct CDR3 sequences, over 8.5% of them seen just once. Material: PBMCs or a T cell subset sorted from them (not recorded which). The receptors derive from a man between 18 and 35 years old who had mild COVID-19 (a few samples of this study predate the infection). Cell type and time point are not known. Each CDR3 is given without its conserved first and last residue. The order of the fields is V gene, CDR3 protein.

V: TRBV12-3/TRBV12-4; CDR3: ASSRQGAHNEQF
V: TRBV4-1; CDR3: ASSQGTVPGELF
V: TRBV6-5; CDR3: ASIQGGQGFQRGEQF
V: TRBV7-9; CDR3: ASSFPGERSYNEQF
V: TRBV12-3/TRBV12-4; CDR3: ASSLAWVGGNQPQH
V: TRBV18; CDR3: ASSPRQSMNTEAF
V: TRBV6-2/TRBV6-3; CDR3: ASSYLTAGNQPQH
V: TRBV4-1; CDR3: ASSQERVAGAPANTGELF
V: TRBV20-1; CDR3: SARFFSYEQY
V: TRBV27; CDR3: ASSLGLDSPEAF
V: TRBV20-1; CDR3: SARDLYSSSDTQY
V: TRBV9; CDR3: ASSVRSIGSYNEQF
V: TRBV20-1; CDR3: SAEGIASGGAFFHNEQF
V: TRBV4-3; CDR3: ASSQGQQNIQY
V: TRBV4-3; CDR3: ASSQMTGGADTQY
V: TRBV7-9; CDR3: ASSPRDAPDTQY
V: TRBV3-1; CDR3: ASSHTGIGYNEQF
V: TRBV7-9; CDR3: ASSSHPITSGVYNEQF
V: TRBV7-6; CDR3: ASSFDYNEQF
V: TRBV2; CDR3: ASILLAGGYNEQF
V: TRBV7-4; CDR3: ASSSPTGTGSCTNEKLF
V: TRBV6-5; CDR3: ASNKPDQPQH
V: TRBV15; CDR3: ATSRRTPGLAIEQF
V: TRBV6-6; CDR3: ALRGQDGYT
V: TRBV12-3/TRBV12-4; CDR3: ASSSGDNLLFYGYT
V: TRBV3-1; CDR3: ASSPKSREQF
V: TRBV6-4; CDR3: ASKRGEHTDTQY
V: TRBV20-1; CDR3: SARDRLGLTDTQY
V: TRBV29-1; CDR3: SVIDTSSYNEQF
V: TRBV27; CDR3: ASSLDLIRGFGELF
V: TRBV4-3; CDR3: ASRLGTGGAYEQY
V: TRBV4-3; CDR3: ASSQVTGPSYEQY
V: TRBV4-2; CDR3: ASSQDRFAGAGTDTQY
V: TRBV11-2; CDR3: ASSLDDGAYEQY
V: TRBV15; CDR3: ATRDLSSQETQY
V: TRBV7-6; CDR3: ASSEFAGANVLT
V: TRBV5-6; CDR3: ASSSSGGTEAF
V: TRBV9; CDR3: ASSDGTDSYNEQF
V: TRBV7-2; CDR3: ASSLITLYSYT
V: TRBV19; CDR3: ASSISRANQPQH
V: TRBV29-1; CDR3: SVPFLLVDEQF
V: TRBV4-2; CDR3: ASSQGRGNEQF
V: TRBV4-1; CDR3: ASSQDWPGSYEQY
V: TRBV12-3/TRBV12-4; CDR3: ASSLGTWNIQY
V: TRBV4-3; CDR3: ASSQEGTGVVGTDTQY